What follows is one T cell receptor beta chain and its context. Its antigen remains unknown. The sample originates from a study of T cell responses to AZD1222 COVID-19 vaccine. Across the study: Whether given at about 4 or about 12 weeks, second doses were pooled.

Study results and limitations: The study found vaccine-associated CD4 TCRs spanning spike, dominant at 160-218 and 743-854. Females outnumbered males among donors, who were mostly white British; clonal diversity was possibly underestimated. Receipt of two AZD1222 doses was followed by a rise in Spike-specific TCR breadth and depth.

Libraries were prepared by immunoSEQ multiplex PCR; TCRdb keeps only in-frame clonotypes and omits some of them. The sample lists 95,000 to 150,000 clones; 90% were seen once. Trimming shortened V by 1 base and J by 2 bases, and 9 bases separated the two germline ends. The CDR3 is made up of 14 amino acids. Germline V gives CDR1 LNHDA, CDR2 SQIVND (reference sequence). The specimen was peripheral blood, collected on day 0 of AZD1222 vaccination. The TCR originated in an adult in good health. The chain recombines TRBV19 with TRBJ2-7; D is ambiguous. The CDR3 here is CASSIGMVPYEQYF. In DNA, the CDR3 is TGTGCCAGTAGTATAGGAATGGTGCCCTACGAGCAGTACTTC.